This entry lists 2 T cell receptor beta chains sequenced from one sample in a study of shared clonotypes between healthy human individuals. Only in-frame clones appear in the TCRdb table, and some are missing; sequencing was by immunoSEQ multiplex PCR. This sample carries 800,000 to 1,200,000 clones, more than 75% of them seen once, and the ten largest clones take approximately 0.5%. Material for sequencing was memory CD4+ T cells from PBMCs. The subset was: CD45RA-negative fraction. The receptor set was obtained from a man aged 18 to 35 in good health. Some clones in this sample may be carry-over from other donors' samples.

The rearrangement uses TRBV7-3 and TRBJ2-7, with 7 bases that match TRBD1. The CDR3 is 15 residues long. Germline CDR1 and CDR2: SGHTA and FQGTGA. V shed 5 bases and J 0 bases; nucleotides not matched to a gene: 7. DNA for the CDR3: TGTGCCAGCAGCCTCGGACAGGCCCCCTCCTACGAGCAGTACTTC. Its translation is CASSLGQAPSYEQYF.

The chain recombines TRBV5-6 with TRBJ1-2, with 8 bases lining up with TRBD1. CDR3 size: 14 residues. Germline lookup yields CDR1 SGHDT and CDR2 YYEEEE. The V segment lost 4 bases and the J segment 6 bases; nucleotides outside the gene matches: 8. CDR3 coding DNA: TGTGCCAGCAGCATAGGACAGGGTGGCCATGGCTACACCTTC. Translating gives CASSIGQGGHGYTF. Together with reference TRBV5-6 and TRBJ1-2, the CDR3 gives the full variable domain: DAGVTQSPTHLIKTRGQQVTLRCSPKSGHDTVSWYQQALGQGPQFIFQYYEEEERQRGNFPDRFSGHQFPNYSSELNVNALLLGDSALYLCASSIGQGGHGYTFGSGTRLTVV.